The subject of this entry is one TCR beta chain. There are many counts of this clonotype. Its target antigen remains unknown. No per-base quality is available; no much larger clone lies one base away. V lost 0 bases and J lost 2 bases; the stretch between them is 9 bases long. CDR1 MGHRA and CDR2 YSYEKL were looked up in the germline V gene. The CDR3 contains 15 residues, cysteine and phenylalanine counted. The only DNA kept is the CDR3, 45 bases in frame from the first base. TCRdb lists the instrument as Illumina HiSeq 1500. Using fastp trimming at Q25 and MiXCR clonotype assembly, TCRdb reanalyzed the public sequencing data and kept in-frame beta chains. Each CDR3 protein gets just one entry, which takes the most common genes and DNA from the rows behind it. The sample table records around 530,000 distinct CDR3 sequences; more than 15% of these occur just once. In total, the top ten clones hold about 24% of the sample.

This entry comes from a study of T cell repertoires in cytomegalovirus infection (dated by TCRdb to about 2019). Concerning the study at large: The HLA type of each donor mattered for the analysis, because public TCR beta signatures pointed to carriage of CMV infection along with the matching HLA type.

Paper-wide results and their limitations: In both this cohort and an independent roughly 350-donor cohort, the cumulative frequency of public TCR beta family members distinguished carriers of CMV infection plus the relevant HLA type. The ex vivo response was dominated by HLA-C-restricted CMV-specific TCR beta clonotypes, and the single most frequent clonotype in two of eight donors was supplied by these HLA-C-restricted clonotypes.

This TCR was recovered from a human donor in good health (CMV status not recorded). Some clones in this sample may be carry-over from other donors' samples. The sequenced material came from CD8+ T cells from PBMCs. This sequence uses TRBV4-1 and TRBJ2-3; the best D guess is TRBD2, with 5 bases matching. In nucleotides, the sequence is TGCGCCAGCAGCCAAGAAGACTATATCACAGATACGCAGTATTTT. Its protein product is CASSQEDYITDTQYF.